The 12 T cell receptor beta chains below were found in one sample sequenced in a study of blood T cell repertoires in COVID-19. The method was immunoSEQ multiplex PCR; TCRdb's version includes in-frame clones alone and lacks a portion of them. Of over 14,000 clones in the sample, roughly 70% were seen once. The sample was peripheral blood. The origin of the receptors is a man in his 60s with acute or convalescent COVID-19.

This chain uses TRBV7-6 with TRBJ2-7; 7 positions match TRBD1. This CDR3 has 16 residues. Germline lookup yields CDR1 SGHVS and CDR2 FNYEAQ. With V trimmed by 1 base and J by 0 bases, 6 bases remained unmatched. DNA of the CDR3: TGTGCCAGCAGCTTAGGGGACAGCGAGATCTCCTACGAGCAGTACTTC. Translated: CASSLGDSEISYEQYF.

This clone was picked up a small number of times. The chain has TRBV6-4 and TRBJ1-4; D unresolved. V was shortened by 9 bases and J by 0 bases, with 11 bases between the two germline ends. CDR3 size: 14 residues. CDR1 and CDR2 from the germline V gene are MRHNA and SNTAGT. The CDR3 is CARGGKATNEKLFF. The DNA of the CDR3 is TGTGCCAGAGGAGGGAAGGCAACTAATGAAAAACTGTTTTTT.

Only a few counts were recorded for this clone. The chain joins TRBV10-3 to TRBJ1-1; D might be TRBD1 (6 bases). This CDR3 comprises 18 residues. V lost 3 bases and J lost 3, with 23 bases in between. The germline CDR1 and CDR2 sequences are ENHRY and SYGVKD. CDR3 bases: TGTGCCATCAGTGAAGTTTTGGTGCGGGGGGCCGGGGACACTGAAGCTTTCTTT. Its translation: CAISEVLVRGAGDTEAFF.

J is TRBJ2-1 and V is TRBV3-1 (or the pseudogene TRBV3-2); tentatively, D is TRBD2 (6 bases). Germline values: CDR1 LGHDT, CDR2 YNNKEL (reference sequence). The CDR3 sequence is 15 residues long. Trimming left V 3 bases short and J 5 bases short, with 14 bases between. This CDR3 reads CASSHGNSGNNEQFF. The CDR3 coding sequence is TGTGCCAGCAGCCATGGAAATAGCGGAAACAATGAGCAGTTCTTC.

This clone was seen only a few times. The V call is TRBV7-2, the J call TRBJ1-2, with D perhaps matching TRBD1 (5 bases). Germline CDR1 SGHTA, CDR2 FQGNSA. Trimming stripped 5 bases from V and 6 bases from J, with 16 bases between. The CDR3 runs 14 residues. The CDR3 is CASSLVVQVHGYTF. The DNA of the CDR3 is TGTGCCAGCAGCCTTGTCGTACAGGTTCATGGCTACACCTTC.

The chain has TRBV15 and TRBJ2-1, with D perhaps matching TRBD1 (6 bases). Germline V gives CDR1 LNHNV, CDR2 YYDKDF (reference sequence). V lost 0 bases to trimming and J lost 7 bases, with 13 bases between them. This CDR3 region has 15 residues. The CDR3 here is CATSRDRARGNEQFF. The DNA of the CDR3 is TGTGCCACCAGCAGAGATCGGGCTAGGGGGAATGAGCAGTTCTTC.

This clone has a handful of counts. The chain combines TRBV10-3 with TRBJ1-1; unclear D gene. CDR1 is ENHRY, CDR2 SYGVKD, per germline. Trimming left V 0 bases short and J 3 bases short, with 8 bases between. The CDR3 loop spans 14 amino acids. This chain's CDR3 is CAISESVGHTEAFF. The CDR3 DNA reads TGTGCCATCAGTGAGTCCGTTGGGCACACTGAAGCTTTCTTT.

This chain links TRBV27 with TRBJ1-4; 9 bases align to TRBD1. This CDR3 has 14 residues. The J segment lost 7 bases and the V segment lost 5 bases, leaving 5 bases of the junction unmatched. Germline V gene lookup returns CDR1 MNHEY and CDR2 SMNVEV (reference sequence). The CDR3 DNA is TGTGCCAGCAGTCGGGACAGGGTGGGTGAAAAACTGTTTTTT. Translated: CASSRDRVGEKLFF.

The rearrangement links TRBV27 to TRBJ2-7; 10 bases map to TRBD2. The trim removed 6 bases at V and 4 bases at J, leaving 3 bases unmatched. CDR1 is MNHEY and CDR2 is SMNVEV in the germline V gene (reference sequence). The CDR3 length is 13 residues. In DNA, the CDR3 is TGTGCCAGCAGATCTAGCGGGGGATACGAGCAGTACTTC. Translating it yields CASRSSGGYEQYF.

The V and J genes are TRBV3-1 (or the pseudogene TRBV3-2) and TRBJ1-6, with no clear D. Looked up from germline, CDR1 is LGHDT and CDR2 is YNNKEL (reference sequence). Trimming took off 1 base at V and 7 bases at J, with 11 bases between the two ends. The CDR3 is 15 residues long. The CDR3 is CASSQVATDNSPLHF. Written as DNA, the CDR3 is TGTGCCAGCAGCCAAGTTGCCACAGACAATTCACCCCTCCACTTT.

The chain uses TRBV6-4 and TRBJ1-1, with TRBD1 as a possible D gene (5 bases). V lost 2 bases, J lost 8 bases, and 18 bases lay in between. The germline CDR1 and CDR2 sequences are MRHNA and SNTAGT. This CDR3 is built from 15 residues. The CDR3 nucleotides are TGTGCCAGCAGTGACACATACGGGGGGAAAGGGGAAGCTTTCTTT. Translated, it gives CASSDTYGGKGEAFF.

This clone was recorded only once. The chain joins TRBV6-2 or TRBV6-3 to TRBJ2-3; no reliable D call. The CDR3 is made up of 15 amino acids. Germline V gene sequence: CDR1 MNHEY, CDR2 SVGEGT. The V and J ends lost 6 bases and 3 bases respectively, with 16 bases between them. CDR3 bases: TGTGCCAGCAGCCATGAGCTTGAGCTGACAGATACGCAGTATTTT. Protein product: CASSHELELTDTQYF.